By its share, the clone carrying this T cell receptor beta chain is medium-sized. Its antigen remains unknown. Germline CDR1 MNHEY, CDR2 SVGAGI. The V gene end was trimmed by 6 bases and the J gene end by 7 bases; junction bases not matched to a gene: 8. The CDR3 spans 15 residues. Three rounds of nested PCR, following a modified ARM-PCR protocol, produced the TCRbeta library. In TCRdb, the multiplex PCR reads were re-called with MiXCR into one record per CDR3 protein. The data show 200,000 or so distinct CDR3 sequences, about 76% seen once. RNA was extracted from bulk tissue without any cell sorting. The source of the sample is a study of tumor and adjacent non-tumor tissue in lung cancer. Study results and caveats: Higher tumor TCR diversity was associated with shorter survival. Tumor tissue had significantly higher TCR diversity than normal lung.

The V gene is TRBV6-5, the J gene TRBJ2-3; 12 bases align to TRBD2. The receptor comes from a man aged 55 to 70 with non-small cell lung cancer. Sequenced input: lung tumor tissue. The CDR3 DNA is TGTGCCAGCAGCCTTCTAGCGGGGGGGCCAAATACGCAGTATTTT. Its translation is CASSLLAGGPNTQYF.